These T cell receptor beta chains were read from a single sample in a study of T cells after yellow fever vaccination. One entry per CDR3 protein, called by TCRdb with MiXCR from the 5' RACE reads. The sample contains 200,000 to 300,000 distinct CDR3 sequences, approximately 3.8% of which appear only once. Sequencing was performed on PBMCs, taken 15 days after the yellow fever booster vaccination. Source of these receptors: a man between 18 and 29 years old who received the YFV17D yellow fever vaccine. CDR3s leave out the opening cysteine and the closing phenylalanine or tryptophan.

>TRBV10-2
ASSPGQALREQY
>TRBV2
ASRTNPTGQY
>TRBV29-1
SVEALGGEQY
>TRBV7-8
ASSLGTDNTGELF
>TRBV5-1
ASSVTTRSFEAF
>TRBV29-1
SVKLADTQY
>TRBV5-1
ASSLARKDDEQF
>TRBV12-3/TRBV12-4
ASSLESGESNQPQH
>TRBV29-1
SVGSGTRAHQY
>TRBV12-5
ASGSSEETQY
>TRBV2
ASSEAQGAEY
>TRBV18
ASSPNLDRGDTQY
>TRBV7-8
ASRPVRSGNTIY
>TRBV29-1
SAGGAKETQY
>TRBV5-4
ASSRAPGTNDNEQF
>TRBV10-3
AISDGGGGNEQF
>TRBV5-1
ASRDRDTDTQY
>TRBV15
ATSRSDRGQLNYEQY
>TRBV6-1
ASSEYQGVGTQY
>TRBV7-9
ASSPEGLARNEQF
>TRBV7-9
ASSLEYPTVYGYT
>TRBV20-1
SGGVVETQY
>TRBV15
ATSRGQDSYEQY
>TRBV5-1
ASSTGKETQY
>TRBV7-2
ASSLGARATGELF
>TRBV30
AWSLASGGVYTQY
>TRBV12-3/TRBV12-4
ASSPIQGAYGYT
>TRBV7-6
ASSPLRRETQY
>TRBV14
ASSQEWYYTGELF
>TRBV7-2
ASSTGDGNTIY
>TRBV5-1
ASSLAFGGTYNEQF
>TRBV6-5
ASSKGTGGLYNEQF
>TRBV28
ASSGPGQNTEAF
>TRBV12-3/TRBV12-4
ASSLPGQGDSTDTQY
>TRBV11-2
ASSLDRSFGYT
>TRBV5-1
ASSLGLGSSYNEQF
>TRBV7-7
ASSPERGNEQF
>TRBV4-3
ASSRLAKATYTQY
>TRBV29-1
SVDRAGALQETQY
>TRBV7-2
ASSPSGTGALIQY
>TRBV7-2
ASSLVEEANEKLF
>TRBV7-7
ASSWGLAGSTDTQY
>TRBV2
ASSEERGETQY
>TRBV7-9
ASSSRDGDTGELF
>TRBV5-6
ASSRLPRLTEAF
>TRBV11-2
ASSPGGGYEQF